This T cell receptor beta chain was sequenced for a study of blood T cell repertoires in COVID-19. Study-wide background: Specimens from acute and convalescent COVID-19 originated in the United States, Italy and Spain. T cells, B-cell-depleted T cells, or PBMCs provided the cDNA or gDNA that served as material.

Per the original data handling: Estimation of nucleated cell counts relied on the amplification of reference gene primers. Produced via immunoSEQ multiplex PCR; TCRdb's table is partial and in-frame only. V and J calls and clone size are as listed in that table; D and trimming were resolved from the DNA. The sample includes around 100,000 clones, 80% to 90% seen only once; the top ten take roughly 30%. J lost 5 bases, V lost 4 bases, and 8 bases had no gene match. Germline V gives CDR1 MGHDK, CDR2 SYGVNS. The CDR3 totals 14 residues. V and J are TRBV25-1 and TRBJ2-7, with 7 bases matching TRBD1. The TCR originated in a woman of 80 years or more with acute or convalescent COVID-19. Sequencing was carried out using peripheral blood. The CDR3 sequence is CASSAAGTVDEQYF. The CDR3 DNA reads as TGTGCCAGCAGTGCCGCCGGGACAGTCGACGAGCAGTACTTC.